Listed below are T cell receptor beta chains from one sample, sequenced in a study of T cell changes during pregnancy in multiple sclerosis. Using immunoSEQ multiplex PCR, the repertoire was profiled, and TCRdb retains in-frame clones only, with some absent. There are about 97,000 clones in the sample; 90% occur only once, and approximately 0.8% lies in the top ten. The specimen comprised peripheral blood, sampled in the second trimester of pregnancy. These receptors originate from a female donor in good health, enrolled as a control in a pregnancy study. Each CDR3 is given with its conserved first and last residue. A D gene is named only where the DNA matches it firmly. Expanded clones are given a class, and other clones once, few, many or no size at all.

>TRBD1|TRBV5-4|TRBJ2-1|NA
TGTGCCAGCAGCTCCAAGGGACAGGGGGTCTACAATGAGCAGTTCTTC
CASSSKGQGVYNEQFF
>NA|TRBV6-1|TRBJ1-2|NA
TGTGCCAGCAGTGACCAAAGCGGCTATGGCTACACCTTC
CASSDQSGYGYTF
>NA|TRBV6-4|TRBJ1-6|NA
TGTGCCAGCAGTGACTCGGGGGGGACGCCCGCCCGGTCACCCCTCCACTTT
CASSDSGGTPARSPLHF
>NA|TRBV10-3|TRBJ2-7|NA
TGTGCCATCAGAGGGGACTACGAGCAGTACTTC
CAIRGDYEQYF
>NA|TRBV27|TRBJ2-2|NA
TGTGCCAGCAGTTTCTCTGGGGGGGCGGCCGGGGAGCTGTTTTTT
CASSFSGGAAGELFF
>TRBD2|TRBV2|TRBJ2-1|few
TGTGCCAGCAGTTCCCCCACTAGCGGGGGAATGAAGAATGAGCAGTTCTTC
CASSSPTSGGMKNEQFF
>NA|TRBV6-5|TRBJ1-5|once
TGTGCCAGTAGAGGGACATTTAGCAATCAGCCCCAGCATTTT
CASRGTFSNQPQHF
>TRBD1|TRBV5-4|TRBJ2-7|NA
TGTGCCAGCAGCATCAGACAGGGGACCGGCGAGCAGTACTTC
CASSIRQGTGEQYF
>NA|TRBV9|TRBJ2-6|NA
TGTGCCAGCAGCATAAATGACAGGCCTAGGGGGGCCAACGTCCTGACTTTC
CASSINDRPRGANVLTF
>NA|TRBV21-1|TRBJ1-1|NA
TGTGCCAGCAGCAAGGGGCGACAGGGGCCCGTACTGAACACTGAAGCTTTCTTT
CASSKGRQGPVLNTEAFF
>NA|TRBV6-6|TRBJ1-3|NA
TGTGCCAGCAGACCACAGGGCGGAGGAAACACCATATATTTT
CASRPQGGGNTIYF
>TRBD1|TRBV4-2|TRBJ1-6|NA
TGTGCCAGCAGCCCTGACAGGGGAGGGTCACCCCTCCACTTT
CASSPDRGGSPLHF
>NA|TRBV18|TRBJ1-1|NA
TGTGCCAGCTCACCACGAGGGAACACTGAAGCTTTCTTT
CASSPRGNTEAFF
>NA|TRBV30|TRBJ1-5|NA
TGTGCCTGGAGCGGCCACGGACAGTACAATCAGCCCCAGCATTTT
CAWSGHGQYNQPQHF
>TRBD1|TRBV2|TRBJ1-6|NA
TGTGCCAGCAGTCACCGGACAGGGAGTTCAAATAATTCACCCCTCCACTTT
CASSHRTGSSNNSPLHF
>TRBD1|TRBV7-9|TRBJ1-1|NA
TGTGCCAGCAGCCTCGGCCCTACAGGGGGAAACACTGAAGCTTTCTTT
CASSLGPTGGNTEAFF
>TRBD1|TRBV4-2|TRBJ2-1|NA
TGTGCCAGCAGCCTCTCAGCGAGGGGGCCTGAGAATGAGCAGTTCTTC
CASSLSARGPENEQFF
>NA|TRBV7-9|TRBJ1-2|few
TGTGCCAGCAGCCCATCGGGGGGCTACACCTTC
CASSPSGGYTF
>NA|TRBV9|TRBJ2-7|NA
TGTGCCAGCAGCGTAGGGGTAGGGGCCTACGAGCAGTACTTC
CASSVGVGAYEQYF
>NA|TRBV7-9|TRBJ2-2|NA
TGTGCCAGCAGCCCGTTACGCCAGTCCGGGGAGCTGTTTTTT
CASSPLRQSGELFF
>TRBD1|TRBV5-1|TRBJ1-4|NA
TGCGCCAGCAGCGAAACAGGGGCACGTGCAACTAATGAAAAACTGTTTTTT
CASSETGARATNEKLFF
>NA|TRBV15|TRBJ2-1|NA
TGTGCCACCAGCAGAGATTTGCGGGTACGCACCTACAATGAGCAGTTCTTC
CATSRDLRVRTYNEQFF
>TRBD1|TRBV6-6|TRBJ1-2|NA
TGTGCCAGCAGTCGGGACAGGGAGGAGGGGAACTATGGCTACACCTTC
CASSRDREEGNYGYTF
>TRBD2|TRBV10-3|TRBJ2-3|NA
TGTGCCATCAGTGAGGGGCGGGAGGCACCTCCAAGCACAGATACGCAGTATTTT
CAISEGREAPPSTDTQYF
>NA|TRBV2|TRBJ1-5|once
TGTGCCAGCAGTGGTGGGTCAGGGGTGCAAAATCAGCCCCAGCATTTT
CASSGGSGVQNQPQHF
>NA|TRBV7-9|TRBJ2-6|NA
TGTGCCAGCAGCTTAAGGGGAACAGGGTCTGGGGCCAACGTCCTGACTTTC
CASSLRGTGSGANVLTF
>TRBD1|TRBV2|TRBJ1-2|once
TGTGCCAGCAGTGGGGACAGGGGGCTTGAGGGCTACACCTTC
CASSGDRGLEGYTF
>NA|TRBV5-1|TRBJ2-5|NA
TGCGCCAGCAGCCGGCAGGGTTATCAAGAGACCCAGTACTTC
CASSRQGYQETQYF
>TRBD1|TRBV6-6|TRBJ1-5|NA
TGTGCCAGCACAATTCCACAGGGGAATCAGCCCCAGCATTTT
CASTIPQGNQPQHF
>NA|TRBV6-5|TRBJ1-6|NA
TGTGCCAGCAGTTACTCCCGTGTCGGTTCACCCCTCCACTTT
CASSYSRVGSPLHF
>TRBD1|TRBV29-1|TRBJ2-4|once
TGCAGCGTGACAGGGGCCAAAAACATTCAGTACTTC
CSVTGAKNIQYF
>NA|TRBV7-9|TRBJ2-1|NA
TGTGCCAGCAGCGCGTCTGGCTCCTACAATGAGCAGTTCTTC
CASSASGSYNEQFF
>TRBD1|TRBV19|TRBJ2-5|NA
TGTGCCAGTAGTGTAGGACAGGGAATGGAAGAGACCCAGTACTTC
CASSVGQGMEETQYF
>TRBD2|TRBV5-1|TRBJ2-1|NA
TGCGCCAGCAGCTTAGGGGGGACTAGCGGGGGAACATCCTACAATGAGCAGTTCTTC
CASSLGGTSGGTSYNEQFF
>NA|TRBV27|TRBJ2-1|NA
TGTGCCAGCAGTTTTAGCGCATCCCCCTACAATGAGCAGTTCTTC
CASSFSASPYNEQFF
>NA|TRBV7-9|TRBJ1-2|NA
TGTGCCAGCAGCCCCCCGGGGGGGGTTCGGGAGTCCAACTTGTATGGCTACACCTTC
CASSPPGGVRESNLYGYTF
>NA|TRBV7-7|TRBJ2-7|NA
TGTGCCAGCAGCTTAGGTCCAGAAATCTACGAGCAGTACTTC
CASSLGPEIYEQYF
>NA|TRBV5-4|TRBJ1-1|NA
TGTGCCAGCAGCTTGACAGGGATCACTGAAGCTTTCTTT
CASSLTGITEAFF
>TRBD1|TRBV29-1|TRBJ1-2|NA
TGCAGCGTTGAAGGTCGGACAGGGGGCTATGGCTACACCTTC
CSVEGRTGGYGYTF
>NA|TRBV7-6|TRBJ1-5|NA
TGTGCCAGCAGCTTAGGTCACACTAGCAATCAGCCCCAGCATTTT
CASSLGHTSNQPQHF
>TRBD2|TRBV5-1|TRBJ2-7|once
TGCGCCAGCAGCTTGGGGGCGGGACTAGTCAACGAGCAGTACTTC
CASSLGAGLVNEQYF
>NA|TRBV6-1|TRBJ1-1|NA
TGTGCCAGCAGCGAGGGCAGCACTGAAGCTTTCTTT
CASSEGSTEAFF
>NA|TRBV5-1|TRBJ2-5|NA
TGCGCCAGCAGCTTAGGGGTCCAAGAGACCCAGTACTTC
CASSLGVQETQYF
>NA|TRBV19|TRBJ1-1|NA
TGTGCCAGTTCCCGGGCCAGCGGCACTGAAGCTTTCTTT
CASSRASGTEAFF
>TRBD1|TRBV18|TRBJ1-4|NA
TGTGCCAGCTCACCACTCGAAGGGGGCAGCCGGCCTGAAAAACTGTTTTTT
CASSPLEGGSRPEKLFF
>TRBD1|TRBV27|TRBJ1-1|NA
TGTGCCAGCAGTTTGGCCGGGACAGCGAACACTGAAGCTTTCTTT
CASSLAGTANTEAFF
>TRBD1|TRBV5-1|TRBJ1-1|NA
TGCGCCAGCAGCACCGGACAGGGGGACACTGAAGCTTTCTTT
CASSTGQGDTEAFF
>NA|TRBV15|TRBJ1-3|NA
TGTGCCACCAGCAGAGACCGGTCGACTGGAAACACCATATATTTT
CATSRDRSTGNTIYF